This T cell receptor (beta chain) is from a study of early T cells in non-severe SARS-CoV-2 infection. The CDR3 loop spans 12 amino acids. With V trimmed by 6 bases and J by 4 bases, 3 bases remained unmatched. Per germline, CDR1 MDHEN and CDR2 SYDVKM. MiXCR was run by TCRdb on the 5' RACE reads, yielding one entry per CDR3 protein. In the table there are 65,000 to 85,000 distinct CDR3 sequences, 13% of which are singletons. The rearrangement uses TRBV28 and TRBJ2-7; 7 bases map to TRBD2. Sequenced material: whole blood. This receptor was identified in an adult who was a healthcare worker with PCR-confirmed SARS-CoV-2 infection or an uninfected control (not recorded which). The CDR3 nucleotides read TGTGCCAGCAGAGGCGGGAGTTACGAGCAGTACTTC. It translates to CASRGGSYEQYF.